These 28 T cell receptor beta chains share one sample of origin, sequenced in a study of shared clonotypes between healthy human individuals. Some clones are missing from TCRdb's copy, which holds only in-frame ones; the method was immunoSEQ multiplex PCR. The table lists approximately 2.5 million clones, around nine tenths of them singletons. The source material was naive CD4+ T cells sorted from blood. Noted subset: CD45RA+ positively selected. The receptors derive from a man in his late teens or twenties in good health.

Written as DNA, the CDR3 is TGTGCCAGCAGTCGTCAGGATTACTATGGCTACACCTTC. Translation gives CASSRQDYYGYTF. The J gene is TRBJ1-2, the V gene TRBV6-6; D is uncertain. The CDR3 has 13 residues. Per the germline V gene, CDR1 is MNHNY and CDR2 is SVGAGI (reference sequence). Trimming pared 5 bases from V and 3 bases from J, leaving 10 bases between.

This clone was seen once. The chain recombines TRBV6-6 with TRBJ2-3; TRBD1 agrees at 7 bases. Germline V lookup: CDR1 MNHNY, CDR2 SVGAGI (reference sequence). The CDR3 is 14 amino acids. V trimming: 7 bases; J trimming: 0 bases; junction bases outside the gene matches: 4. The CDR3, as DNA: TGTGCCAGCAAACTGACAGGGAGCACAGATACGCAGTATTTT. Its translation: CASKLTGSTDTQYF.

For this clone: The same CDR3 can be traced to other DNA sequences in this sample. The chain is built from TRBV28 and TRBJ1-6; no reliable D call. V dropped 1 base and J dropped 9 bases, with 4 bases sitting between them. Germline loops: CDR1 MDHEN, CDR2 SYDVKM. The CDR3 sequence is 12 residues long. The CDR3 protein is CASSLSGSPLHF. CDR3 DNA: TGTGCCAGCAGTTTATCGGGTTCACCCCTCCACTTT.

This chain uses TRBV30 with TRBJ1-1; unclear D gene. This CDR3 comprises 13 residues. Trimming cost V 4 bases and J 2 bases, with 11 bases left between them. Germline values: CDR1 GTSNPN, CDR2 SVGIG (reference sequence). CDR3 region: CAWNEAFNTEAFF. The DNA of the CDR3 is TGTGCCTGGAACGAGGCCTTTAACACTGAAGCTTTCTTT.

CDR3 in amino acids: CASSSGTGAPTGELFF. CDR3 sequence (DNA): TGTGCCAGCAGTTCAGGGACAGGGGCTCCCACCGGGGAGCTGTTTTTT. This chain links TRBV2 with TRBJ2-2; 10 bases are shared with TRBD1. V lost 5 bases and J lost 4; bases outside the gene matches: 7. The CDR3 runs to 16 residues. The germline CDR1 and CDR2 sequences are SNHLY and FYNNEI.

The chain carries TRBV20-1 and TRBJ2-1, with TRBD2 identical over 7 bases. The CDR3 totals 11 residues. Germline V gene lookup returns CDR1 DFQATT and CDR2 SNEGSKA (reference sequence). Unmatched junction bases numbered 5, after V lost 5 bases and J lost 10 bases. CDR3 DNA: TGCAGTGCTGAGCGGGAAGGGGAGCAGTTCTTC. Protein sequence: CSAEREGEQFF.

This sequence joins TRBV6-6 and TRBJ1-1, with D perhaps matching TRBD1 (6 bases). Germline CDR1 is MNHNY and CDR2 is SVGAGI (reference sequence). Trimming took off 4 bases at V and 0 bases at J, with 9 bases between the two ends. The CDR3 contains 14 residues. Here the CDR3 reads CASSSPGVNTEAFF. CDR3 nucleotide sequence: TGTGCCAGCAGTTCTCCAGGGGTGAACACTGAAGCTTTCTTT.

CDR3 sequence reads: CATRGAGEGETQYF. DNA of the CDR3: TGTGCCACCCGGGGAGCGGGAGAGGGAGAGACCCAGTACTTC. The rearrangement links TRBV6-8 to TRBJ2-5; 8 nucleotides line up with TRBD2. The V segment lost 10 bases and the J segment 4 bases; nucleotides outside the gene matches: 11. Per the germline V gene, CDR1 is MNHGY and CDR2 is SAAAGT. The length of the CDR3 is 14 residues.

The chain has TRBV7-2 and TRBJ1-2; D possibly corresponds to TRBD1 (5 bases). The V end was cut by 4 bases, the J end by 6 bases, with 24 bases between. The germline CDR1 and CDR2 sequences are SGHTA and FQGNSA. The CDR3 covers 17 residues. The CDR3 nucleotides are TGTGCCAGCAGCTCAAGTCCAGGGACCCGGATCGCCCATGGCTACACCTTC. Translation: CASSSSPGTRIAHGYTF.

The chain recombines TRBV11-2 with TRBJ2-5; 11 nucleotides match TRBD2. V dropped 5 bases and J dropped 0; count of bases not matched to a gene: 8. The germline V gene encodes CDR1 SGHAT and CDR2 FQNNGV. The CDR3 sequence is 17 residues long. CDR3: CASSRGLADPHQETQYF. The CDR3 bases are TGTGCCAGCAGCCGGGGACTAGCGGATCCCCACCAAGAGACCCAGTACTTC.

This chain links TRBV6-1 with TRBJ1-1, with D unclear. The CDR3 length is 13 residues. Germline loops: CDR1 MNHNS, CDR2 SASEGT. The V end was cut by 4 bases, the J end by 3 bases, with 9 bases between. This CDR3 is CASSVEAYTEAFF. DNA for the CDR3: TGTGCCAGCAGTGTCGAAGCGTACACTGAAGCTTTCTTT.

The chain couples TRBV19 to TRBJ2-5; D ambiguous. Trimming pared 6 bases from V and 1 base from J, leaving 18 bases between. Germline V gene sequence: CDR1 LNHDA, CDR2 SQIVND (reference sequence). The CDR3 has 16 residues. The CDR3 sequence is CASSTLGISFQETQYF. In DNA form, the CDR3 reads TGTGCCAGTAGCACCCTGGGGATAAGCTTCCAAGAGACCCAGTACTTC.

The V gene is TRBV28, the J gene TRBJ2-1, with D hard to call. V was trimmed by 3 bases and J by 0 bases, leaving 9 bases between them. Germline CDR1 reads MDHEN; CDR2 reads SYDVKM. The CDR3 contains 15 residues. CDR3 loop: CASSFDWSSYNEQFF. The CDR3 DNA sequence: TGTGCCAGCAGTTTTGACTGGAGCTCCTACAATGAGCAGTTCTTC.

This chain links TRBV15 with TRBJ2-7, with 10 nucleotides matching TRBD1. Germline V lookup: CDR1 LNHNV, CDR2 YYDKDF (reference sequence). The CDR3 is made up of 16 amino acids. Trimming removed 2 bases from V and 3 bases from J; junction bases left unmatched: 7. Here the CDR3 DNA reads TGTGCCACCAGCAGAAACGCCGGACAGGGGGGCTACGAGCAGTACTTC. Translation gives CATSRNAGQGGYEQYF.

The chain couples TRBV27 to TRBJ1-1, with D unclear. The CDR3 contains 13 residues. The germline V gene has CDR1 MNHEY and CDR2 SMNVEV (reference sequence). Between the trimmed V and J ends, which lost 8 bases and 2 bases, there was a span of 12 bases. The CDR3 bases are TGTGCCAGCGGGTCGGACGGTAACACTGAAGCTTTCTTT. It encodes CASGSDGNTEAFF.

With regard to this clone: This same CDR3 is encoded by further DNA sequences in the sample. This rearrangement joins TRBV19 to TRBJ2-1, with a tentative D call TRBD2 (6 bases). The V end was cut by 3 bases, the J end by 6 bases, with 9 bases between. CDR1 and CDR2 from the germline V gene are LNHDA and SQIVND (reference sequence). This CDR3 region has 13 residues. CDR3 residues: CASSIQGGNEQFF. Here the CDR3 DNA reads TGTGCCAGTAGTATCCAGGGAGGCAATGAGCAGTTCTTC.

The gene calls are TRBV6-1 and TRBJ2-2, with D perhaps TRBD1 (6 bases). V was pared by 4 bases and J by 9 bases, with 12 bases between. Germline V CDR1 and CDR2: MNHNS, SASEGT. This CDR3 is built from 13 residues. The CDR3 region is CASSAGQAWELFF. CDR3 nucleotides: TGTGCCAGCAGTGCGGGACAAGCCTGGGAGCTGTTTTTT.

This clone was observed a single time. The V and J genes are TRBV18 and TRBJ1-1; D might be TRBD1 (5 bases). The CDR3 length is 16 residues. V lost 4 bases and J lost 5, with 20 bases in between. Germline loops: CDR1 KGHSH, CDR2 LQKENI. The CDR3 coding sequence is TGTGCCAGCTCACTCTCTCGGTCTGTTGGGGGGACTGAAGCTTTCTTT. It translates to CASSLSRSVGGTEAFF.

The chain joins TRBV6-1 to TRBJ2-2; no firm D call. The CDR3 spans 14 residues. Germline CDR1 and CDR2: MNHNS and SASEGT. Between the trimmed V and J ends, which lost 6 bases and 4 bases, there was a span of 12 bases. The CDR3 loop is CASSFAGRTGELFF. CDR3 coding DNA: TGTGCCAGCAGCTTCGCTGGGCGCACCGGGGAGCTGTTTTTT.

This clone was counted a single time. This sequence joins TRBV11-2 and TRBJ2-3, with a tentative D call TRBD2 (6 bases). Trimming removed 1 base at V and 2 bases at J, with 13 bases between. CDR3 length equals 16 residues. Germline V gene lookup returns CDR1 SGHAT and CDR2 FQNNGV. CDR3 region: CASSLVGGATTDTQYF. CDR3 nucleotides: TGTGCCAGCAGCTTAGTTGGCGGGGCCACCACAGATACGCAGTATTTT. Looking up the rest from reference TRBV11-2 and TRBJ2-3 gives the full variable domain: EAGVAQSPRYKIIEKRQSVAFWCNPISGHATLYWYQQILGQGPKLLIQFQNNGVVDDSQLPKDRFSAERLKGVDSTLKIQPAKLEDSAVYLCASSLVGGATTDTQYFGPGTRLTVL.

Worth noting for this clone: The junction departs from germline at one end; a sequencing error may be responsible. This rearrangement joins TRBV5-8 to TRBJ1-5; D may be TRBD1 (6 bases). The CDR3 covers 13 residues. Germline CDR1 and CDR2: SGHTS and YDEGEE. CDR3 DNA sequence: TGTGCCAGCAGTTTGGACAGAAGTCAGCCCCAGCATTTT. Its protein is CASSLDRSQPQHF.

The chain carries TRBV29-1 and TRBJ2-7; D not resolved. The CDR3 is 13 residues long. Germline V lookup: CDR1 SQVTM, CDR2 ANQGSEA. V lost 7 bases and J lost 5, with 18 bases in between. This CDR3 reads CSAYIIGVNEQYF. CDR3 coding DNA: TGCAGCGCCTATATTATTGGGGTAAACGAGCAGTACTTC.

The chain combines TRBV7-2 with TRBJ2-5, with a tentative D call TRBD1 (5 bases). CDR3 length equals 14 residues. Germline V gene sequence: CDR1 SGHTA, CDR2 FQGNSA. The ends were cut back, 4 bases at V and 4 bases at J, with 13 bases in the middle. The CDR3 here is CASSSDRGRETQYF. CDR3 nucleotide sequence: TGTGCCAGCAGCTCTGACAGAGGTCGAGAGACCCAGTACTTC. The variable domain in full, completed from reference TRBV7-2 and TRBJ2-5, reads GAGVSQSPSNKVTEKGKDVELRCDPISGHTALYWYRQSLGQGLEFLIYFQGNSAPDKSGLPSDRFSAERTGGSVSTLTIQRTQQEDSAVYLCASSSDRGRETQYFGPGTRLLVL.

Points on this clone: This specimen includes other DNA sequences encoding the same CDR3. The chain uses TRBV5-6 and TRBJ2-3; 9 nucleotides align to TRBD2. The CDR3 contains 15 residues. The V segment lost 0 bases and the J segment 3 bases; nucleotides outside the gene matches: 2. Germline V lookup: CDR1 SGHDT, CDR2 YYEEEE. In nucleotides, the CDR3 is TGTGCCAGCAGCTTGGGGCTAGCGGGAACAGATACGCAGTATTTT. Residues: CASSLGLAGTDTQYF.

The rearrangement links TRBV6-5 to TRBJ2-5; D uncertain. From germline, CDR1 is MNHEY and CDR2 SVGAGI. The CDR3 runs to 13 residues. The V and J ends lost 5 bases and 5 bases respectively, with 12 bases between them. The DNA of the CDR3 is TGTGCCAGCAGTCAAATTTTGTTGGAGACCCAGTACTTC. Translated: CASSQILLETQYF.

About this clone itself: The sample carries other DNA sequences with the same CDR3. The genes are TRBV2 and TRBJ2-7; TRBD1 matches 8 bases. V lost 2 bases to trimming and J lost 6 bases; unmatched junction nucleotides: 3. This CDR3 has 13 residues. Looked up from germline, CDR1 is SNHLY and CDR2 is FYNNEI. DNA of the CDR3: TGTGCCAGCAGTGAACAGGGGGCAGGCGAGCAGTACTTC. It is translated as CASSEQGAGEQYF.

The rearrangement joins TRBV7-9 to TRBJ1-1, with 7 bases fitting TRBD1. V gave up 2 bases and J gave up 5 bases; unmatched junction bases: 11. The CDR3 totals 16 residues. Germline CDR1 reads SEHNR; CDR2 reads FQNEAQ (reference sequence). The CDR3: CASSLIPHRGGTEAFF. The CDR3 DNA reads TGTGCCAGCAGCTTAATCCCCCACAGGGGAGGGACTGAAGCTTTCTTT.

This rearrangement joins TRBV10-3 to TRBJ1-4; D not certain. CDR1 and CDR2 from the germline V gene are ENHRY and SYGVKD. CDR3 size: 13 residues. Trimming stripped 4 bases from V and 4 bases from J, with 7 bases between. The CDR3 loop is CAISVQINEKLFF. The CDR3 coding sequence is TGTGCCATCAGTGTACAGATTAATGAAAAACTGTTTTTT.